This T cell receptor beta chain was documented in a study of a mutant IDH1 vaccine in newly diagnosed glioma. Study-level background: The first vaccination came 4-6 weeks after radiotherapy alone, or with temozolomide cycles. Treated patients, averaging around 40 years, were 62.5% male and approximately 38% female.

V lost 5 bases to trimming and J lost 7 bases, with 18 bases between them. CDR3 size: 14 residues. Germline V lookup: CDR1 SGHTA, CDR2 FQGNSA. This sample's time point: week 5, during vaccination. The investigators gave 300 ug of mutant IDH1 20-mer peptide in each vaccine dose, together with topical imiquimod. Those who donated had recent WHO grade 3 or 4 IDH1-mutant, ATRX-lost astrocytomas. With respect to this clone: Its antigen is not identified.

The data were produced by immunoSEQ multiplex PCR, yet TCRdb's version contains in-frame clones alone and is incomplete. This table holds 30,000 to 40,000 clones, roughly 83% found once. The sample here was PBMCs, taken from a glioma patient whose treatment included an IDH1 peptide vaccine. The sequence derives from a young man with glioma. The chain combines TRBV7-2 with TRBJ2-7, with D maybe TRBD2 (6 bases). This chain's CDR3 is CASSQDYRRGEQYF. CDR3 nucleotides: TGTGCCAGCAGCCAGGACTACCGACGAGGGGAGCAGTACTTC.